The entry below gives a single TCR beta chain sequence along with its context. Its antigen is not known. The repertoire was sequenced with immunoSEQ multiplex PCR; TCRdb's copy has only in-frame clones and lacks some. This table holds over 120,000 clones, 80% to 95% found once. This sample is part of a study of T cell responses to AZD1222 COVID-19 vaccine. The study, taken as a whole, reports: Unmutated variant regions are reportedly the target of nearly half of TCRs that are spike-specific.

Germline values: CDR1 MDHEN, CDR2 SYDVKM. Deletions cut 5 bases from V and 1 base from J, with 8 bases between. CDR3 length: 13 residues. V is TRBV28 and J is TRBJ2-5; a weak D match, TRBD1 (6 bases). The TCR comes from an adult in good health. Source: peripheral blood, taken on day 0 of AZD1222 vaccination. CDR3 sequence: CASSGQFQETQYF. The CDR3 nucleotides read TGTGCCAGCAGTGGACAGTTCCAAGAGACCCAGTACTTC.